These 14 T cell receptor beta chains originate from one sample sequenced in a study of T cells in localized non-small cell lung cancer. This table comes from immunoSEQ multiplex PCR, and its TCRdb copy is limited to in-frame clones, with some not included. The sample includes 35,000 or so clones, 88% of them seen just once. This specimen consisted of peripheral blood, obtained before any cancer treatment. All receptors derive from a woman aged 35 to 70 with stage I lung adenocarcinoma.

This CDR3 is CASSGPSRASGANVLTF. For the CDR3, the DNA is TGTGCCAGCAGTGGCCCCTCACGAGCCTCTGGGGCCAACGTCCTGACTTTC. The V and J genes are TRBV6-1 and TRBJ2-6; D remains unclear. The CDR3 sequence is 17 residues long. Trimming stripped 4 bases from V and 0 bases from J, with 13 bases between. Per germline, CDR1 MNHNS and CDR2 SASEGT.

This clone was found once. The V gene is TRBV30, the J gene TRBJ2-3; 11 nucleotides line up with TRBD2. Germline values: CDR1 GTSNPN, CDR2 SVGIG (reference sequence). V shed 7 bases, J shed 0 bases, and the junction held 6 bases outside the gene matches. The length of the CDR3 is 15 residues. CDR3 in amino acids: CASARLAGSTDTQYF. CDR3 coding DNA: TGTGCCTCCGCTCGACTAGCGGGAAGCACAGATACGCAGTATTTT.

This chain joins TRBV18 and TRBJ2-5; D is undetermined. Trimming removed 4 bases at V and 4 bases at J, with 4 bases between. The germline CDR1 and CDR2 sequences are KGHSH and LQKENI. The CDR3 covers 11 residues. The CDR3 coding sequence is TGTGCCAGCTCACGGACAGAGACCCAGTACTTC. The encoded protein is CASSRTETQYF.

J is TRBJ2-2 and V is TRBV7-9; D is unresolved. Trimming shortened V by 1 base and J by 5 bases, and 8 bases separated the two germline ends. CDR3 size: 14 residues. CDR1 is SEHNR, CDR2 FQNEAQ, per germline (reference sequence). CDR3 protein: CASSLEETTGELFF. The DNA for the CDR3 is TGTGCCAGCAGCTTAGAAGAAACGACCGGGGAGCTGTTTTTT. The variable domain in full, completed from reference TRBV7-9 and TRBJ2-2, reads DTGVSQNPRHKITKRGQNVTFRCDPISEHNRLYWYRQTLGQGPEFLTYFQNEAQLEKSRLLSDRFSAERPKGSFSTLEIQRTEQGDSAMYLCASSLEETTGELFFGEGSRLTVL.

The chain couples TRBV7-2 to TRBJ2-1; TRBD1 agrees at 7 bases. Germline V gene data show CDR1 as SGHTA and CDR2 as FQGNSA. The junction had 4 bases not matched to a gene; V was cut back by 5 bases and J by 0 bases. The CDR3 contains 15 residues. The CDR3 spells CASSRDRFSYNEQFF. As DNA, the CDR3 is TGTGCCAGCAGCCGGGACAGATTCTCCTACAATGAGCAGTTCTTC.

The V call is TRBV5-6, the J call TRBJ2-7; 9 bases line up with TRBD1. CDR1 SGHDT and CDR2 YYEEEE come from the germline V gene. The trim removed 0 bases at V and 1 base at J, leaving 5 bases unmatched. The CDR3 runs to 16 residues. The CDR3 protein is CASSLEGQGISYEQYF. CDR3 DNA: TGTGCCAGCAGCTTGGAAGGACAGGGGATTTCCTACGAGCAGTACTTC.

J is TRBJ1-1 and V is TRBV18; D gene unclear. V was cut by 3 bases and J by 1 base, with 9 bases left in between. Germline loops: CDR1 KGHSH, CDR2 LQKENI. This CDR3 has 14 residues. CDR3 in DNA: TGTGCCAGCTCACCCTGGGCGGAGAACACTGAAGCTTTCTTT. This gives the protein CASSPWAENTEAFF.

Judged by abundance, this clone is medium-sized. The CDR3 region is CASSWQFNQPQHF. The CDR3 DNA reads as TGTGCCAGCAGTTGGCAGTTCAATCAGCCCCAGCATTTT. The genes are TRBV27 and TRBJ1-5; no reliable D call. Germline V gives CDR1 MNHEY, CDR2 SMNVEV (reference sequence). V lost 4 bases to trimming and J lost 3 bases, with 7 bases between them. The CDR3 contains 13 residues.

The J gene is TRBJ2-3, the V gene TRBV18, with D perhaps matching TRBD2 (6 bases). V gave up 3 bases and J gave up 0 bases, with 10 bases separating them. CDR3 length: 15 residues. Per germline, CDR1 KGHSH and CDR2 LQKENI. The CDR3 region is CASSPVAASTDTQYF. As DNA, the CDR3 is TGTGCCAGCTCACCGGTAGCGGCTAGCACAGATACGCAGTATTTT.

V gene TRBV19 combines with J gene TRBJ1-4; 7 nucleotides line up with TRBD1. This CDR3 spans 16 amino acids. Per germline, CDR1 LNHDA and CDR2 SQIVND (reference sequence). The junction had 5 bases not matched to a gene; V was cut back by 0 bases and J by 4 bases. CDR3 nucleotides: TGTGCCAGTAGTATAGAAGGGGGACAGCTTAATGAAAAACTGTTTTTT. This codes for CASSIEGGQLNEKLFF. The full variable domain, completed using reference TRBV19 and TRBJ1-4, is DGGITQSPKYLFRKEGQNVTLSCEQNLNHDAMYWYRQDPGQGLRLIYYSQIVNDFQKGDIAEGYSVSREKKESFPLTVTSAQKNPTAFYLCASSIEGGQLNEKLFFGSGTQLSVL.

V is TRBV6-5 and J is TRBJ1-4; D possibly corresponds to TRBD1 (5 bases). V dropped 5 bases and J dropped 3 bases, with 13 bases sitting between them. Germline-derived CDR1 and CDR2 are MNHEY and SVGAGI. The CDR3 is 15 amino acids. CDR3 region: CASSNTQGPNEKLFF. The CDR3 DNA follows: TGTGCCAGCAGTAACACCCAGGGCCCTAATGAAAAACTGTTTTTT.

The chain employs TRBV27 and TRBJ1-2, with 7 bases fitting TRBD1. The CDR3 consists of 11 residues. Germline CDR1 is MNHEY and CDR2 is SMNVEV (reference sequence). J was trimmed by 8 bases and V by 3 bases; bases with no gene match: 0. The CDR3 protein is CASSLTGGYTF. The CDR3 DNA sequence: TGTGCCAGCAGTTTGACAGGGGGCTACACCTTC.

V usage is TRBV5-4 and J usage is TRBJ2-3, with 13 bases lining up with TRBD2. The CDR3 runs to 14 residues. Germline CDR1 reads SGHNT; CDR2 reads YYREEE (reference sequence). Trimming removed 5 bases from V and 8 bases from J; junction bases left unmatched: 5. The CDR3 loop is CASRLAGGPFTQYF. The CDR3 DNA is TGTGCCAGCAGACTAGCGGGAGGGCCGTTTACGCAGTATTTT.

This clone was seen a handful of times. The chain couples TRBV18 to TRBJ2-3, with D tentatively TRBD1 (5 bases). Per the germline V gene, CDR1 is KGHSH and CDR2 is LQKENI. Trimming stripped 6 bases from V and 0 bases from J, with 10 bases between. The CDR3 length is 14 residues. This chain's CDR3 is CASSGQPSTDTQYF. DNA of the CDR3: TGTGCCAGCTCCGGACAACCAAGCACAGATACGCAGTATTTT.